A single sample is the source of the 26 T cell receptor beta chains below, sequenced in a study of T-cell memory formation after mild COVID-19. A single record per CDR3 protein comes from TCRdb applying MiXCR to the 5' RACE reads. The data contain 400,000 to 500,000 distinct CDR3 sequences, approximately 20% of them singletons. Sequencing was done on a sample of PBMCs or a T cell subset sorted from them (not recorded which). All receptors come from an adult woman who had mild COVID-19 (a few samples of this study predate the infection). Cell type and time point are not known.

Only a few counts were recorded for this clonotype. The CDR3 loop reads CASSYVRSTDTQYF. In DNA form, the CDR3 reads TGTGCCAGCAGTTACGTACGGAGCACAGATACGCAGTATTTT. The chain uses TRBV6-5 and TRBJ2-3; the D is unclear. V was cut by 2 bases and J by 0 bases, with 6 bases left in between. CDR1 and CDR2 (germline): MNHEY, SVGAGI. The CDR3 spans 14 residues.

V and J are TRBV7-2 and TRBJ2-3; maybe TRBD1 (6 bases). Germline V lookup: CDR1 SGHTA, CDR2 FQGNSA. Trimming took off 6 bases at V and 4 bases at J, with 20 bases between the two ends. There are 16 residues in the CDR3. The CDR3 DNA follows: TGTGCCAGCAGTCTTGGTCGGGCTGGGGGCCCAGATACGCAGTATTTT. As protein: CASSLGRAGGPDTQYF.

The chain joins TRBV5-1 to TRBJ2-5, with 9 bases identical to TRBD2. CDR1 is SGHRS, CDR2 YFSETQ, per germline. CDR3 length: 16 residues. J was trimmed by 0 bases and V by 1 base; bases with no gene match: 4. The CDR3 DNA reads as TGCGCCAGCAGCTTGTCTCCTAGCGGGAACCAAGAGACCCAGTACTTC. This codes for CASSLSPSGNQETQYF.

The J gene is TRBJ1-5, the V gene TRBV29-1, with no clear D. Germline values: CDR1 SQVTM, CDR2 ANQGSEA. The CDR3 spans 14 residues. V lost 1 base and J lost 7, with 14 bases in between. In DNA form, the CDR3 reads TGCAGCGTTGAAGGTTCGTCAGTAGGGCAGCCCCAGCATTTT. Translated: CSVEGSSVGQPQHF.

This clonotype has a handful of counts. The chain recombines TRBV4-1 with TRBJ2-1, with 9 bases identical to TRBD1. This CDR3 is 15 amino acids long. Per the germline V gene, CDR1 is MGHRA and CDR2 is YSYEKL. With 2 bases clipped from V and 4 bases from J, the junction kept 3 bases outside the gene matches. CDR3 nucleotides: TGCGCCAGCAGCCAACCGGGACAGGGTTACAATGAGCAGTTCTTC. Residues: CASSQPGQGYNEQFF.

A few counts support this clonotype. V and J are TRBV7-9 and TRBJ2-5, with D maybe TRBD2 (6 bases). The CDR3 consists of 15 residues. Germline V gene sequence: CDR1 SEHNR, CDR2 FQNEAQ (reference sequence). The ends were cut back, 6 bases at V and 5 bases at J, with 19 bases in the middle. CDR3 nucleotide sequence: TGTGCCAGCAGTCTCTCATTGCGCGGGGTGGAGACCCAGTACTTC. It encodes CASSLSLRGVETQYF.

This clonotype came up many times. The rearrangement links TRBV5-1 to TRBJ1-6; D ambiguous. The CDR3 contains 17 residues. Germline CDR1 SGHRS, CDR2 YFSETQ. Trimming took off 0 bases at V and 0 bases at J, with 10 bases between the two ends. The DNA of the CDR3 is TGCGCCAGCAGCTTGGAACCGTTGAGCTCCTATAATTCACCCCTCCACTTT. Translated: CASSLEPLSSYNSPLHF.

The chain carries TRBV15 and TRBJ1-5; D gene uncertain. CDR1 is LNHNV, CDR2 YYDKDF, per germline (reference sequence). V was pared by 2 bases and J by 9 bases, with 11 bases between. The CDR3 contains 13 residues. CDR3 sequence reads: CATSRNPLGPQHF. In DNA, the CDR3 is TGTGCCACCAGCAGAAACCCGCTGGGGCCCCAGCATTTT.

This clonotype has just a few counts. CDR3 region: CASRPAAGGSTDTQYF. The CDR3 DNA reads TGTGCCAGCAGACCAGCGGCGGGGGGAAGCACAGATACGCAGTATTTT. V gene TRBV6-6 combines with J gene TRBJ2-3, with 8 bases matching TRBD2. With V trimmed by 6 bases and J by 0 bases, 8 bases remained unmatched. In germline, CDR1 is MNHNY, CDR2 SVGAGI (reference sequence). The length of the CDR3 is 16 residues.

This chain links TRBV20-1 with TRBJ2-7; 7 nucleotides line up with TRBD1. This CDR3 is 15 amino acids long. Unmatched junction bases numbered 11, after V lost 3 bases and J lost 3 bases. Germline assignment: CDR1 DFQATT and CDR2 SNEGSKA (reference sequence). CDR3 nucleotide sequence: TGCAGTGCTAGGGCCCTCACAGGGGTGAACTACGAGCAGTACTTC. It yields the protein CSARALTGVNYEQYF.

The chain employs TRBV4-2 and TRBJ2-5, with 7 nucleotides matching TRBD1. Per germline, CDR1 LGHNA and CDR2 YNFKEQ. This CDR3 has 16 amino acids. V was clipped by 5 bases and J by 3 bases; unmatched bases: 12. DNA of the CDR3: TGTGCCAGCAGCGTCAAGCCCCAGGGGGTAGAAGAGACCCAGTACTTC. It is translated as CASSVKPQGVEETQYF.

This clonotype was detected ten times or more. CDR3 sequence reads: CASSRDRSTGELFF. The CDR3 nucleotides are TGCGCCAGCAGCAGGGACAGGTCCACCGGGGAGCTGTTTTTT. This chain joins TRBV4-1 and TRBJ2-2, with TRBD1 matching over 8 bases. Trimming took 5 bases from V and 4 from J; bases not matched to a gene: 3. This CDR3 spans 14 amino acids. Germline V gene lookup returns CDR1 MGHRA and CDR2 YSYEKL.

V is TRBV5-1 and J is TRBJ2-1; TRBD2 matches 14 bases. The CDR3 extends over 20 amino acids. With V trimmed by 0 bases and J by 0 bases, 8 bases remained unmatched. Per germline, CDR1 SGHRS and CDR2 YFSETQ. The DNA for the CDR3 is TGCGCCAGCAGCTTGGCCGGTGGGACTAGCGGGAGAATCTCCTACAATGAGCAGTTCTTC. This sequence encodes CASSLAGGTSGRISYNEQFF.

This clonotype appeared a few times. This chain links TRBV7-6 with TRBJ2-1; TRBD2 matches at 14 bases. From germline, CDR1 is SGHVS and CDR2 FNYEAQ. J gave up 10 bases and V 4 bases, and 6 bases lay outside the gene matches. CDR3 size: 15 residues. The CDR3 bases are TGTGCCAGCAGCTATGTGACTAGCGGGAGGGTGGAGCAGTTCTTC. It specifies CASSYVTSGRVEQFF.

This clonotype was found a few times. The V gene is TRBV11-2, the J gene TRBJ2-1; 7 bases are a match to TRBD2. CDR3 length: 15 amino acids. Germline CDR1 SGHAT, CDR2 FQNNGV. The V gene end was trimmed by 5 bases and the J gene end by 3 bases; junction bases not matched to a gene: 7. The CDR3 is CASSQLGGSYNEQFF. CDR3 DNA sequence: TGTGCCAGCAGCCAGTTGGGGGGGAGCTACAATGAGCAGTTCTTC. The variable domain in full, completed from reference TRBV11-2 and TRBJ2-1, reads EAGVAQSPRYKIIEKRQSVAFWCNPISGHATLYWYQQILGQGPKLLIQFQNNGVVDDSQLPKDRFSAERLKGVDSTLKIQPAKLEDSAVYLCASSQLGGSYNEQFFGPGTRLTVL.

This clonotype was observed many times. The rearrangement joins TRBV19 to TRBJ2-1; D unclear. The V and J ends lost 3 bases and 5 bases respectively, with 8 bases between them. Looked up from germline, CDR1 is LNHDA and CDR2 is SQIVND (reference sequence). This CDR3 region has 13 residues. As DNA, the CDR3 is TGTGCCAGTAGTATCATCGACGACAATGAGCAGTTCTTC. Amino acids: CASSIIDDNEQFF.

This chain connects TRBV20-1 to TRBJ2-5; the match to TRBD2 covers 13 bases. This CDR3 spans 15 amino acids. The germline V gene has CDR1 DFQATT and CDR2 SNEGSKA (reference sequence). V lost 3 bases to trimming and J lost 6 bases; unmatched junction nucleotides: 7. The CDR3 here is CSARRTSGSPKTQYF. CDR3 sequence (DNA): TGCAGTGCTAGGAGGACTAGCGGGAGTCCCAAGACCCAGTACTTC.

This chain links TRBV3-1 with TRBJ2-2; possibly TRBD2 for D (6 bases). There are 15 residues in the CDR3. CDR1 LGHDT and CDR2 YNNKEL come from the germline V gene (reference sequence). V was cut by 3 bases and J by 0 bases, with 8 bases left in between. The CDR3 spells CASSHSGSNTGELFF. CDR3 bases: TGTGCCAGCAGCCACAGCGGGTCGAACACCGGGGAGCTGTTTTTT. Complete variable domain (other parts from reference TRBV3-1 and TRBJ2-2): DTAVSQTPKYLVTQMGNDKSIKCEQNLGHDTMYWYKQDSKKFLKIMFSYNNKELIINETVPNRFSPKSPDKAHLNLHINSLELGDSAVYFCASSHSGSNTGELFFGEGSRLTVL.

This clonotype was observed at least ten times. The gene calls are TRBV7-6 and TRBJ2-1; perhaps TRBD2 as D (5 bases). The CDR3 runs 16 residues. The V end lost 1 base, the J end lost 4 bases, and 14 bases lay between the germline ends. From germline, CDR1 is SGHVS and CDR2 FNYEAQ. The CDR3 bases are TGTGCCAGCAGCTTAGAAGCAGGCGGGCCTTACAATGAGCAGTTCTTC. It is translated as CASSLEAGGPYNEQFF.

The rearrangement links TRBV2 to TRBJ2-7; 9 bases agree with TRBD1. J lost 4 bases, V lost 6 bases, and 4 bases had no gene match. Germline V CDR1 and CDR2: SNHLY, FYNNEI. The CDR3 extends over 13 amino acids. CDR3 region: CASRGQGWYEQYF. The CDR3 DNA is TGTGCCAGCAGGGGACAGGGCTGGTACGAGCAGTACTTC.

This chain joins TRBV3-1 and TRBJ2-1; 7 bases map to TRBD2. There are 17 residues in the CDR3. CDR1 and CDR2 from the germline V gene are LGHDT and YNNKEL (reference sequence). The V gene end was trimmed by 0 bases and the J gene end by 12 bases; junction bases not matched to a gene: 17. CDR3 region: CASSQDRREIFKVGQFF. The CDR3, as DNA: TGTGCCAGCAGCCAAGATAGGCGGGAGATATTCAAAGTCGGGCAGTTCTTC.

J is TRBJ2-1 and V is TRBV7-9, with 8 bases lining up with TRBD2. This CDR3 has 16 amino acids. V gave up 6 bases and J gave up 6 bases; unmatched junction bases: 13. Per the germline V gene, CDR1 is SEHNR and CDR2 is FQNEAQ (reference sequence). This CDR3 reads CASSSTKRETANEQFF. The CDR3 coding sequence is TGTGCCAGCAGTTCCACTAAGCGGGAGACTGCCAATGAGCAGTTCTTC.

This clonotype turned up a few times. The chain combines TRBV5-1 with TRBJ2-5; the D is unclear. CDR1 and CDR2 from the germline V gene are SGHRS and YFSETQ. The length of the CDR3 is 17 residues. Between the trimmed V and J ends, which lost 0 bases and 2 bases, there was a span of 17 bases. CDR3 in amino acids: CASSLASPLLRQETQYF. The CDR3 DNA is TGCGCCAGCAGCTTGGCCTCGCCCCTTCTGAGGCAAGAGACCCAGTACTTC.

This clonotype occurred a few times. The rearrangement uses TRBV29-1 and TRBJ2-2, with D unclear. Trimming took off 4 bases at V and 3 bases at J, with 6 bases between the two ends. The CDR3 runs 12 residues. Germline V gene data show CDR1 as SQVTM and CDR2 as ANQGSEA. The CDR3 here is CSVGRDTGELFF. The CDR3 DNA reads TGCAGCGTTGGACGGGACACCGGGGAGCTGTTTTTT.

The gene calls are TRBV4-1 and TRBJ2-5; 8 bases match TRBD2. Germline values: CDR1 MGHRA, CDR2 YSYEKL. The CDR3 runs 15 residues. With 1 base clipped from V and 9 bases from J, the junction kept 10 bases outside the gene matches. The CDR3 loop reads CASSQGPGTGGAQYF. DNA of the CDR3: TGCGCCAGCAGCCAAGGTCCGGGGACGGGAGGGGCCCAGTACTTC.

The chain combines TRBV7-3 with TRBJ2-1; D is perhaps TRBD1 or TRBD2 (6 bases each). CDR1 is SGHTA and CDR2 is FQGTGA in the germline V gene. V was cut by 5 bases and J by 5 bases, with 16 bases left in between. The CDR3 has 15 amino acids. The CDR3 DNA sequence: TGTGCCAGCAGCCCCGACGGGGGCCAGGACAATGAGCAGTTCTTC. This gives the protein CASSPDGGQDNEQFF.